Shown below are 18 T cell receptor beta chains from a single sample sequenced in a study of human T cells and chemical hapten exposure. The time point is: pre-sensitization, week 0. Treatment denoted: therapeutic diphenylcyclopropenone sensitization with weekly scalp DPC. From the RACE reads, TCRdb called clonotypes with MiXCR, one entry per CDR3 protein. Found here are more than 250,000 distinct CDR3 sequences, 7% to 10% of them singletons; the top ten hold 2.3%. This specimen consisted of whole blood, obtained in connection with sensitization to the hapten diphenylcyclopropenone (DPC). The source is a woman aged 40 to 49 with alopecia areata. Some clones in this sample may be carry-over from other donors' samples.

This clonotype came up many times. CDR3 nucleotide sequence: TGTGCCACCAGTGATTTATGGGAAAGTGGCAATGAGCAGTTCTTC. Residues: CATSDLWESGNEQFF. The chain uses TRBV24-1 and TRBJ2-1; D remains ambiguous. The CDR3 has 15 residues. Germline CDR1 and CDR2: KGHDR and SFDVKD. The V gene lost 1 base and the J gene lost 6 bases, with 12 bases spanning the gap.

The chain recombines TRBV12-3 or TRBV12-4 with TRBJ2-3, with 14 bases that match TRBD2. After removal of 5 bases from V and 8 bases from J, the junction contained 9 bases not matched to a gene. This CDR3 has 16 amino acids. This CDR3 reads CASSPPRLAGGGTQYF. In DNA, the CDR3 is TGTGCCAGCAGTCCCCCCCGACTAGCGGGGGGGGGTACGCAGTATTTT.

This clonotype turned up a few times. The CDR3 protein is CSVAQGRYYEQYF. In nucleotides, the CDR3 is TGCAGCGTTGCCCAGGGGCGGTACTACGAGCAGTACTTC. The chain combines TRBV29-1 with TRBJ2-7; perhaps TRBD1 as D (6 bases). The V and J ends lost 4 bases and 3 bases respectively, with 13 bases between them. There are 13 residues in the CDR3. In germline, CDR1 is SQVTM, CDR2 ANQGSEA.

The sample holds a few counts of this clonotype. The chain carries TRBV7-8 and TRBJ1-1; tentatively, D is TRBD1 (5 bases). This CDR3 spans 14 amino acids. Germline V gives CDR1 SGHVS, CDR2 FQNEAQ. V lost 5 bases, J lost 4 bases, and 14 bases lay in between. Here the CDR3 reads CASSEQELSTEAFF. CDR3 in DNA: TGTGCCAGCAGCGAACAGGAGTTGAGCACTGAAGCTTTCTTT.

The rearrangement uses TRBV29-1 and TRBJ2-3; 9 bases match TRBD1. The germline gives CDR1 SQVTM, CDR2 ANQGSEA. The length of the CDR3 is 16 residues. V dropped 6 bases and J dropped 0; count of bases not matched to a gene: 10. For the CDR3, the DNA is TGCAGCGTCCGCCCCCAGACAGGGGGAAGCACAGATACGCAGTATTTT. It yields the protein CSVRPQTGGSTDTQYF.

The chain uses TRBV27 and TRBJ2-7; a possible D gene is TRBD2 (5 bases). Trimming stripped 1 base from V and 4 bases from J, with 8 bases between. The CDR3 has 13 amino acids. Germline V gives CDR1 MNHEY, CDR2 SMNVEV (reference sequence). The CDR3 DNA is TGTGCCAGCAGTTTATTTTCGGGATACGAGCAGTACTTC. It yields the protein CASSLFSGYEQYF.

The CDR3 DNA reads TGTGCCAGCACTAGACTAGCGGGAAGACTCGAGCAGTACTTC. Amino acids: CASTRLAGRLEQYF. This chain connects TRBV6-1 to TRBJ2-7; 11 nucleotides agree with TRBD2. V lost 7 bases, J lost 6 bases, and 8 bases stayed unmatched. The germline V gene encodes CDR1 MNHNS and CDR2 SASEGT. The CDR3 loop spans 14 amino acids.

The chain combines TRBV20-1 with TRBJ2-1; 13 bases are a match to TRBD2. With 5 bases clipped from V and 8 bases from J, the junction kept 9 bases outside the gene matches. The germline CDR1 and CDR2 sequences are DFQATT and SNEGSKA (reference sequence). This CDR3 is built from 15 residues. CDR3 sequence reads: CSAGSGTSGIDEQFF. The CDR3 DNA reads TGCAGTGCTGGATCCGGGACTAGCGGGATCGATGAGCAGTTCTTC.

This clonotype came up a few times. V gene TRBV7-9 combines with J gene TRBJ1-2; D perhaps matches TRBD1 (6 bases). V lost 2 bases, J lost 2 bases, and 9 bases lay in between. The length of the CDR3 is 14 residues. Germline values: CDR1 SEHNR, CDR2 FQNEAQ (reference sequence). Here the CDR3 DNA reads TGTGCCAGCAGCTTACTAGGGGGAAACTATGGCTACACCTTC. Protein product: CASSLLGGNYGYTF. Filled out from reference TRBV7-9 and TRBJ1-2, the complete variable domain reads DTGVSQNPRHKITKRGQNVTFRCDPISEHNRLYWYRQTLGQGPEFLTYFQNEAQLEKSRLLSDRFSAERPKGSFSTLEIQRTEQGDSAMYLCASSLLGGNYGYTFGSGTRLTVV.

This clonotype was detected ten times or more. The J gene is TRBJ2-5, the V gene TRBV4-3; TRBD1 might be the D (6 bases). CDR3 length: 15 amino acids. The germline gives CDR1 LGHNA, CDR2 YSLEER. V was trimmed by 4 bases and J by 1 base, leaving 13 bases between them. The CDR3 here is CASSPSGQIQETQYF. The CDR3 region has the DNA TGCGCCAGCAGCCCCTCAGGACAGATCCAAGAGACCCAGTACTTC.

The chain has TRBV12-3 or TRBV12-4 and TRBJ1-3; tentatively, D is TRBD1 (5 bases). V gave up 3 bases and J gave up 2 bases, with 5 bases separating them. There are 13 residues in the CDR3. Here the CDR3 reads CASSFRAGNTIYF. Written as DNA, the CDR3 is TGTGCCAGCAGTTTCAGGGCTGGAAACACCATATATTTT.

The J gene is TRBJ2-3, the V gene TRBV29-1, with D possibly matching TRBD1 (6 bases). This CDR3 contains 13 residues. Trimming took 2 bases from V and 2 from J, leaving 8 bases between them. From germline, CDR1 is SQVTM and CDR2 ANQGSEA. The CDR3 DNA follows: TGCAGCGTTGAACGACAGGACACAGATACGCAGTATTTT. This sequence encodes CSVERQDTDTQYF.

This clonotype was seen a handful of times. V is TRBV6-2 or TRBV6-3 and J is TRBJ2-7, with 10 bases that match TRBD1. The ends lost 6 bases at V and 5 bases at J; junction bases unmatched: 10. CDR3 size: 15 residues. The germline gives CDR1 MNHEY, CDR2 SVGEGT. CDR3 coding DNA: TGTGCCAGCAGAACTGCAGGGACAGGGGTCGACGAGCAGTACTTC. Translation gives CASRTAGTGVDEQYF.

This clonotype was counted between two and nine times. CDR3 sequence reads: CASSNLAGGFTDTQYF. The CDR3 bases are TGCGCCAGCAGCAATCTAGCGGGCGGCTTCACAGATACGCAGTATTTT. The chain recombines TRBV10-1 with TRBJ2-3, with TRBD2 matching over 8 bases. J gave up 2 bases and V 6 bases, and 10 bases lay outside the gene matches. Germline CDR1 reads WNHNN; CDR2 reads SYGVQD (reference sequence). The CDR3 is 16 amino acids.

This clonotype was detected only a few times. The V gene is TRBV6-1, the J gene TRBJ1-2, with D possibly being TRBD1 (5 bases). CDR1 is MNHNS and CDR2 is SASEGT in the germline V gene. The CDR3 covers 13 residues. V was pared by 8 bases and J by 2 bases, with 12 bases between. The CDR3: CASSPGANYGYTF. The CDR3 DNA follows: TGTGCCAGCTCCCCCGGGGCGAACTATGGCTACACCTTC.

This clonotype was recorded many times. The CDR3 loop is CSVEDPASGRAAYNEQFF. The CDR3 nucleotides read TGCAGCGTTGAAGATCCGGCTAGCGGGAGGGCCGCCTACAATGAGCAGTTCTTC. The chain is built from TRBV29-1 and TRBJ2-1, with 12 bases that match TRBD2. The germline V gene has CDR1 SQVTM and CDR2 ANQGSEA. V shed 0 bases, J shed 2 bases, and the junction held 8 bases outside the gene matches. The CDR3 spans 18 residues.

The DNA for the CDR3 is TGCGCCAGCAGCCAAGACGTTAGCGGCCGCTCCTACGAGCAGTACTTC. This encodes CASSQDVSGRSYEQYF. The V call is TRBV4-3, the J call TRBJ2-7; a weak D match, TRBD2 (6 bases). The V end was cut by 0 bases, the J end by 0 bases, with 12 bases between. The CDR3 consists of 16 residues. CDR1 LGHNA and CDR2 YSLEER come from the germline V gene.

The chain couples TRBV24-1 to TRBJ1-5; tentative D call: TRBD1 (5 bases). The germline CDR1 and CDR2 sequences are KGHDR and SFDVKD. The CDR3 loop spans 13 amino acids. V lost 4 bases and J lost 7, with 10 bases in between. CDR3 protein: CATSDPAGQPQHF. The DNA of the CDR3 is TGTGCCACCAGTGACCCGGCAGGGCAGCCCCAGCATTTT.